This T cell receptor (beta chain) comes out of a study of cytomegalovirus exposure and HLA in healthy donors. The overall study: Out of 398 genotyped donors, about 80% belonged to the Caucasian-associated ancestry cluster. Study observations and caveats: Highly shared sequence variants in one cluster were likely a sequencing artifact. Analysis performed later found around 15,000 TCR beta sequences associated with HLA alleles at 0.05 false discovery rate.

13 Jbeta primers and 60 Vbeta primers were used for the PCR. Here immunoSEQ multiplex PCR was the method, and the copy in TCRdb shows in-frame clones only, minus some. This sample carries around 160,000 clones, 75% of them seen once, and the ten largest clones take about 7.7%. About this clone: Antigen specificity is unknown.

Per germline, CDR1 SEHNR and CDR2 FQNEAQ (reference sequence). CDR3 size: 12 residues. V was shortened by 4 bases and J by 5 bases, with 8 bases between the two germline ends. The TCR was taken from a woman in her 40s in good health and CMV-seropositive. Sequencing used PBMCs. The chain couples TRBV7-9 to TRBJ1-2, with a tentative D call TRBD1 (5 bases). The CDR3 sequence is CASSSQVYGYTF. CDR3 DNA: TGTGCCAGCAGCTCACAGGTTTATGGCTACACCTTC.